This TCR beta chain was retrieved from a study of blood T cells in healthy people across ages. Study outcomes and limitations: Both higher diversity and more naive CD4+ cells marked long-lived donors when set against aged donors.

Remarks on this clonotype: Its specificity is unknown.

J lost 7 bases, V lost 6 bases, and 7 bases had no gene match. The CDR3 runs 13 residues. A second PCR of 7 to 11 cycles used a sample-barcoded 5' primer and a J-beta primer mix. TCRdb recomputed calls from the 5' RACE reads with MiXCR, one row per CDR3 protein. The repertoire has roughly 900,000 distinct CDR3 sequences, under 50% of them found once; the top ten carry about an eighth. Source material: blood. The rearrangement links TRBV12-3 or TRBV12-4 to TRBJ1-2, with 8 nucleotides matching TRBD1. The sequence was collected from a man in his thirties or forties in good health. The CDR3 is CASSFQGAPGYTF. CDR3 in DNA: TGTGCCAGCAGCTTCCAGGGGGCACCTGGCTACACCTTC.